This T cell receptor beta chain was sequenced in a study of blood T cell repertoires in COVID-19. The CDR3 has 15 amino acids. Germline CDR1 reads MNHNS; CDR2 reads SASEGT. Trimming took 3 bases from V and 4 from J; bases not matched to a gene: 3. Authors' analysis steps: Reference gene primer amplification gave nucleated cell count estimates. The data were produced by immunoSEQ multiplex PCR, yet TCRdb's version contains in-frame clones alone and is incomplete. Clone size and the V and J calls come from that table; the DNA yielded D and trimming. The table includes 180,000 or so clones, roughly 79% detected once.

The chain links TRBV6-1 to TRBJ2-6; 7 bases are a match to TRBD1. Material for sequencing was peripheral blood. The clonotype comes from a woman between 40 and 55 years old with COVID-19, enrolled during active disease. The chain's CDR3 is CASSDRGSGANVLTF. The CDR3 nucleotides are TGTGCCAGCAGTGACAGGGGGTCCGGGGCCAACGTCCTGACTTTC.